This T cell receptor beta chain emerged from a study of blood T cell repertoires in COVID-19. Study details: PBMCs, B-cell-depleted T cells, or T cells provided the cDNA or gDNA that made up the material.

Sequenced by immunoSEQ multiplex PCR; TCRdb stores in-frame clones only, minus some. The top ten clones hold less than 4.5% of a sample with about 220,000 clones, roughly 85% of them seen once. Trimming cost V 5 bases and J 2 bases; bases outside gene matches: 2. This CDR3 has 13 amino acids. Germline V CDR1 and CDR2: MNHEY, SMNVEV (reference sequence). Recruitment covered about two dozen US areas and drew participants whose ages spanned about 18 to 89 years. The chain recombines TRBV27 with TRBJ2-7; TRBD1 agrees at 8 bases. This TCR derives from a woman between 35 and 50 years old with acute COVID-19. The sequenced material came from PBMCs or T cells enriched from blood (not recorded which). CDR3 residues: CASSRQGPYEQYV. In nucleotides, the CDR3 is TGTGCCAGCAGTAGACAGGGGCCCTACGAGCAGTACGTC.